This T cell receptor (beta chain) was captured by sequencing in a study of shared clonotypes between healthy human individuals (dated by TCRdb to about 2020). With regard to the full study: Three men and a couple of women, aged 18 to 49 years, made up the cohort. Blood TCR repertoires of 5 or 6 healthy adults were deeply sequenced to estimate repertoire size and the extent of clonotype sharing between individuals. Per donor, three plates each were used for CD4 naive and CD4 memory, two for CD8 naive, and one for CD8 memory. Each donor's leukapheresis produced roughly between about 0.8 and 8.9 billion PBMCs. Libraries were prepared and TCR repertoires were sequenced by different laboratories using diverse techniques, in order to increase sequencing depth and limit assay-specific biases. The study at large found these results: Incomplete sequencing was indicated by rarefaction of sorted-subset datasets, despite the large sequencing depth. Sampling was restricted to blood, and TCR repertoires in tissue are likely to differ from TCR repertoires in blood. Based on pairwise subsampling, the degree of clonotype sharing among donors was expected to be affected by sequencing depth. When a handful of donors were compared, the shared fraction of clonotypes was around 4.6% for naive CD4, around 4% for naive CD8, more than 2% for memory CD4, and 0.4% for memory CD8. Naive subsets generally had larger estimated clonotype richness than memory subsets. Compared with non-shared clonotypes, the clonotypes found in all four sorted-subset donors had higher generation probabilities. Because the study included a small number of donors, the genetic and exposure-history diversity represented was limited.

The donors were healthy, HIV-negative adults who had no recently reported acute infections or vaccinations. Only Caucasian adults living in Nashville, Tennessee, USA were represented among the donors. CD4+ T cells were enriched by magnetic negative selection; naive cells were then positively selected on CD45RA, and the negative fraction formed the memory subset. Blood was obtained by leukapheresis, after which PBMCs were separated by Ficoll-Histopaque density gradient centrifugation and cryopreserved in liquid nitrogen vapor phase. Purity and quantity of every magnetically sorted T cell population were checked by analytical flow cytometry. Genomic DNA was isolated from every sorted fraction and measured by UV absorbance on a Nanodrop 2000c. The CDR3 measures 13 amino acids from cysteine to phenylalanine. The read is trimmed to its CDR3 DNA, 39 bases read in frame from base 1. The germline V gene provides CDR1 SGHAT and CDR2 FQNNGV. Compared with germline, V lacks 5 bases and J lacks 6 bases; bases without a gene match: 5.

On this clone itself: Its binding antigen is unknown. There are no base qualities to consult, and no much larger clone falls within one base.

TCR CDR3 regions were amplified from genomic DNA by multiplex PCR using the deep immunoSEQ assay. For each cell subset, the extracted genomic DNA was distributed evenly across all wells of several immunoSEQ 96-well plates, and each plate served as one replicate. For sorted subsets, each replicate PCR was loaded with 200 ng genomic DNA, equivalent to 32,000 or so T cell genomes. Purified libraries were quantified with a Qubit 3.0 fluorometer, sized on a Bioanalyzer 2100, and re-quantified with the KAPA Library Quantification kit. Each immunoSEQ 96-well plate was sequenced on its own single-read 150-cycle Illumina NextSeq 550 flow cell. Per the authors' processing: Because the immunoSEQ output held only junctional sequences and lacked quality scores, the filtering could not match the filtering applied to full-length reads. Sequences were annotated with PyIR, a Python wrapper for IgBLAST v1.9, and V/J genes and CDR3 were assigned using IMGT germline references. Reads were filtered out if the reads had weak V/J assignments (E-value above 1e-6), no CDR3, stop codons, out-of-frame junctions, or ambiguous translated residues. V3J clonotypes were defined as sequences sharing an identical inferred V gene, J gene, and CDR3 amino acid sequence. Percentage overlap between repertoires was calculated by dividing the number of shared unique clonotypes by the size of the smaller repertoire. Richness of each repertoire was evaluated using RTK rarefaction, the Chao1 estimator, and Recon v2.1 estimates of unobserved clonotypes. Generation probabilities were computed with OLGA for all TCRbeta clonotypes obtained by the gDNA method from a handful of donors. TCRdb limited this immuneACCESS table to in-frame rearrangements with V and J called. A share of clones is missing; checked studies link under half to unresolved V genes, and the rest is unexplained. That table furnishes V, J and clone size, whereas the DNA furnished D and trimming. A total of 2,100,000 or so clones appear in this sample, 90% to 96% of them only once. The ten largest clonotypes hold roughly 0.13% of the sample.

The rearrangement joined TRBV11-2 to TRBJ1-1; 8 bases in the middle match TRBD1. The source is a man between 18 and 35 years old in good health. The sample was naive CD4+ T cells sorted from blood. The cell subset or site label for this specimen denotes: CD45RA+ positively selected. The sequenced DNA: TGTGCCAGCAGCATCGACAGGGGTTCTGAAGCTTTCTTT. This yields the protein CASSIDRGSEAFF.